These 27 T cell receptor beta chains originate from one sample sequenced in a study of OX40 agonist ivuxolimab in advanced cancers. TCRdb's table, derived via immunoSEQ multiplex PCR, lists solely in-frame clones and lacks some. The sample includes over 65,000 clones, about 86% of them seen just once. The sample in question was CD4+ or CD8+ T cells sorted from blood, obtained in a trial of the OX40 agonist ivuxolimab. These receptors were collected from an adult with an advanced solid tumor such as melanoma, head and neck, liver or kidney cancer.

This chain joins TRBV7-9 and TRBJ2-5, with TRBD1 matching over 7 bases. With 5 bases clipped from V and 3 bases from J, the junction kept 6 bases outside the gene matches. From germline, CDR1 is SEHNR and CDR2 FQNEAQ (reference sequence). There are 14 residues in the CDR3. The CDR3 DNA reads TGTGCCAGCAGCCAAGACAGGGCGAAAGAGACCCAGTACTTC. This encodes CASSQDRAKETQYF.

This chain uses TRBV28 with TRBJ2-1; TRBD2 matches at 8 bases. Germline V lookup: CDR1 MDHEN, CDR2 SYDVKM. J was trimmed by 2 bases and V by 8 bases; bases with no gene match: 8. This CDR3 is built from 15 residues. Written as DNA, the CDR3 is TGTGCCAGCCGCAATACGGGGGGGCCCTACAATGAGCAGTTCTTC. This translates into CASRNTGGPYNEQFF.

The chain carries TRBV4-1 and TRBJ2-5; 7 nucleotides align to TRBD2. Unmatched junction bases numbered 5, after V lost 0 bases and J lost 4 bases. CDR3 length: 15 residues. Germline-derived CDR1 and CDR2 are MGHRA and YSYEKL. CDR3 sequence reads: CASSQERLASETQYF. CDR3 in DNA: TGCGCCAGCAGCCAAGAAAGACTAGCCTCAGAGACCCAGTACTTC.

The genes are TRBV19 and TRBJ1-6; a weak D match, TRBD1 (6 bases). CDR1 is LNHDA and CDR2 is SQIVND in the germline V gene (reference sequence). The CDR3 runs to 13 residues. Trimming left V 7 bases short and J 5 bases short, with 9 bases between. The CDR3 protein is CASKNRDNSPLHF. The CDR3 DNA reads as TGTGCCAGTAAGAACAGGGATAATTCACCCCTCCACTTT.

This chain uses TRBV25-1 with TRBJ2-5; a possible D gene is TRBD2 (6 bases). This CDR3 spans 17 amino acids. The V gene lost 2 bases and the J gene lost 5 bases, with 21 bases spanning the gap. CDR1 and CDR2 (germline): MGHDK, SYGVNS. As DNA, the CDR3 is TGTGCCAGCAGTGAAAAGGGACTCTCTCGGGTTGGGGAGACCCAGTACTTC. Translation: CASSEKGLSRVGETQYF.

The CDR3 protein is CASSTGTSLVEQYF. The CDR3 region has the DNA TGTGCCAGCAGCACCGGGACTAGTTTAGTTGAGCAGTACTTC. This sequence joins TRBV7-8 and TRBJ2-7, with 8 bases identical to TRBD2. Germline CDR1 is SGHVS and CDR2 is FQNEAQ. This CDR3 comprises 14 residues. With 5 bases clipped from V and 7 bases from J, the junction kept 10 bases outside the gene matches. The variable domain in full, completed from reference TRBV7-8 and TRBJ2-7, reads GAGVSQSPRYKVAKRGQDVALRCDPISGHVSLFWYQQALGQGPEFLTYFQNEAQLDKSGLPSDRFFAERPEGSVSTLKIQRTQQEDSAVYLCASSTGTSLVEQYFGPGTRLTVT.

In this sample, this clone turned up a few times. This chain connects TRBV30 to TRBJ2-1; TRBD2 is a possible D gene (6 bases). V dropped 8 bases and J dropped 3 bases, with 14 bases sitting between them. The CDR3 loop spans 13 amino acids. Germline loops: CDR1 GTSNPN, CDR2 SVGIG (reference sequence). The CDR3 DNA is TGTGCCAGGGTAGGGACTGACTACAATGAGCAGTTCTTC. Protein: CARVGTDYNEQFF.

The gene calls are TRBV14 and TRBJ1-2, with D unresolved. This CDR3 has 14 amino acids. Germline-derived CDR1 and CDR2 are SGHDN and FVKESK. The V end lost 0 bases, the J end lost 4 bases, and 9 bases lay between the germline ends. The CDR3 coding sequence is TGTGCCAGCAGCCAAGAAGCGTTCTTCTATGGCTACACCTTC. This encodes CASSQEAFFYGYTF.

The chain recombines TRBV2 with TRBJ1-5; possible D gene TRBD1, 6 bases. CDR3 length: 15 residues. V was shortened by 4 bases and J by 2 bases, with 12 bases between the two germline ends. From germline, CDR1 is SNHLY and CDR2 FYNNEI. The CDR3 nucleotides read TGTGCCAGCAGTGTGAGGGACACCGGCAATCAGCCCCAGCATTTT. Its protein is CASSVRDTGNQPQHF.

This clone was recorded only once. This chain uses TRBV14 with TRBJ1-2; unclear D gene. V dropped 0 bases and J dropped 6 bases, with 14 bases sitting between them. From germline, CDR1 is SGHDN and CDR2 FVKESK. The CDR3 contains 15 residues. CDR3 protein: CASSQENSLIHGYTF. The CDR3, as DNA: TGTGCCAGCAGCCAAGAGAACAGCCTAATACATGGCTACACCTTC.

This clone was seen just once. The rearrangement uses TRBV6-5 and TRBJ2-5; 8 bases line up with TRBD1. CDR1 and CDR2 from the germline V gene are MNHEY and SVGAGI. This CDR3 is 15 amino acids long. The ends lost 0 bases at V and 7 bases at J; junction bases unmatched: 7. The CDR3 sequence is CASSYSNRGFGTQYF. CDR3 sequence (DNA): TGTGCCAGCAGTTACTCTAACAGGGGGTTTGGGACCCAGTACTTC.

This clone was observed a handful of times. The chain uses TRBV18 and TRBJ2-1; 10 bases align to TRBD1. The V gene end was trimmed by 3 bases and the J gene end by 7 bases; junction bases not matched to a gene: 6. Looked up from germline, CDR1 is KGHSH and CDR2 is LQKENI. This CDR3 has 15 residues. CDR3 sequence reads: CASSPNSGQGNEQFF. The DNA of the CDR3 is TGTGCCAGCTCACCTAATTCGGGACAGGGGAATGAGCAGTTCTTC.

This sequence joins TRBV5-5 and TRBJ2-5, with TRBD2 matching 7 bases. In germline, CDR1 is SGHKS, CDR2 YYEKEE (reference sequence). V lost 2 bases and J lost 3; bases outside the gene matches: 1. This CDR3 contains 13 residues. CDR3 loop: CASSFSGEETQYF. In nucleotides, the CDR3 is TGTGCCAGCAGCTTCAGCGGGGAAGAGACCCAGTACTTC.

This clone was seen a handful of times. This CDR3 is CASSLDRPFGELFF. The CDR3, as DNA: TGTGCCAGCAGCTTGGACAGGCCGTTCGGGGAGCTGTTTTTT. This chain links TRBV5-5 with TRBJ2-2; TRBD1 is a possible D gene (5 bases). From germline, CDR1 is SGHKS and CDR2 YYEKEE (reference sequence). CDR3 length: 14 amino acids. The germline V and J ends were trimmed by 0 bases and 7 bases, with 10 bases remaining between them.

This sequence joins TRBV19 and TRBJ2-2; the match to TRBD2 covers 7 bases. J lost 3 bases, V lost 11 bases, and 12 bases had no gene match. This CDR3 comprises 15 residues. The germline V gene encodes CDR1 LNHDA and CDR2 SQIVND (reference sequence). The chain's CDR3 is CASWASGAYTGELFF. The CDR3 nucleotides read TGTGCCTCATGGGCTAGCGGAGCCTACACCGGGGAGCTGTTTTTT.

The V and J genes are TRBV9 and TRBJ1-2; D remains ambiguous. CDR1 is SGDLS and CDR2 is YYNGEE in the germline V gene. V was cut by 0 bases and J by 6 bases, with 15 bases left in between. The CDR3 totals 15 residues. The CDR3: CASSVGLIHRDGYTF. CDR3 DNA sequence: TGTGCCAGCAGCGTAGGACTGATCCACCGGGATGGCTACACCTTC.

This chain connects TRBV29-1 to TRBJ1-1; the match to TRBD1 covers 7 bases. The germline V gene has CDR1 SQVTM and CDR2 ANQGSEA. The CDR3 has 12 residues. V lost 7 bases to trimming and J lost 4 bases; unmatched junction nucleotides: 6. The CDR3 protein is CSATQGSTEAFF. Written as DNA, the CDR3 is TGCAGCGCCACACAGGGGTCCACTGAAGCTTTCTTT. The full variable domain, rest sourced from reference TRBV29-1 and TRBJ1-1, is SAVISQKPSRDICQRGTSLTIQCQVDSQVTMMFWYRQQPGQSLTLIATANQGSEATYESGFVIDKFPISRPNLTFSTLTVSNMSPEDSSIYLCSATQGSTEAFFGQGTRLTVV.

This clone has a single count. This chain links TRBV11-2 with TRBJ1-6; D call uncertain. The CDR3 consists of 14 residues. V dropped 6 bases and J dropped 7 bases, with 13 bases sitting between them. Germline V gene sequence: CDR1 SGHAT, CDR2 FQNNGV. The CDR3 DNA reads TGTGCCAGCAGGCTTAATTCGAGGAATTCACCCCTCCACTTT. Translating gives CASRLNSRNSPLHF.

With respect to this clone: Mismatch with germline at one junction end may stem from a read error. The genes are TRBV13 and TRBJ1-4; D might be TRBD1 (6 bases). Germline values: CDR1 PRHDT, CDR2 FYEKMQ (reference sequence). The CDR3 is made up of 13 amino acids. The CDR3 reads CAGSWGGREKLFF. The CDR3 DNA reads TGTGCCGGCAGCTGGGGGGGCCGGGAAAAACTGTTTTTT.

The chain employs TRBV5-6 and TRBJ2-7; D might be TRBD2 (6 bases). This CDR3 spans 14 amino acids. Germline assignment: CDR1 SGHDT and CDR2 YYEEEE. Between the trimmed V and J ends, which lost 3 bases and 5 bases, there was a span of 15 bases. The CDR3 protein is CASSSRDFNDEQYF. CDR3 DNA: TGTGCCAGCAGCTCGCGGGACTTCAACGACGAGCAGTACTTC.

This rearrangement joins TRBV7-3 to TRBJ1-1; D possibly corresponds to TRBD1 (6 bases). V was clipped by 3 bases and J by 1 base, with 6 bases between them. The CDR3 has 13 amino acids. CDR1 is SGHTA, CDR2 FQGTGA, per germline. The CDR3 bases are TGTGCCAGCAGCTTCAGGGGGAACACTGAAGCTTTCTTT. Its protein product is CASSFRGNTEAFF.

V usage is TRBV18 and J usage is TRBJ1-3; 8 positions agree with TRBD1. V trimming: 5 bases; J trimming: 4 bases; junction bases outside the gene matches: 7. The germline CDR1 and CDR2 sequences are KGHSH and LQKENI. The CDR3 sequence is 15 residues long. CDR3 region: CASSLNRGSGNTIYF. DNA for the CDR3: TGTGCCAGCTCATTAAACAGGGGGTCCGGAAACACCATATATTTT.

The V gene is TRBV2, the J gene TRBJ2-3; D is possibly TRBD2 (6 bases). V lost 5 bases and J 4 bases, leaving 13 bases between the germline ends. Germline CDR1 reads SNHLY; CDR2 reads FYNNEI. The CDR3 has 14 amino acids. The CDR3 nucleotides are TGTGCCAGCAGTCCGACACGGGGGTCAGATACGCAGTATTTT. Amino acid sequence: CASSPTRGSDTQYF.

The count of this clone is one. The CDR3 loop is CASSQFSGANVLTF. Here the CDR3 DNA reads TGTGCCAGCAGCCAGTTCTCTGGGGCCAACGTCCTGACTTTC. The J gene is TRBJ2-6, the V gene TRBV7-2; D is uncertain. This CDR3 contains 14 residues. Germline V CDR1 and CDR2: SGHTA, FQGNSA. Trimming took off 5 bases at V and 0 bases at J, with 5 bases between the two ends.

V gene TRBV10-3 combines with J gene TRBJ2-2, with a tentative D call TRBD1 (6 bases). The V gene lost 8 bases and the J gene lost 1 base, with 8 bases spanning the gap. The germline V gene encodes CDR1 ENHRY and CDR2 SYGVKD. The CDR3 has 13 amino acids. CDR3 in amino acids: CAIGGENTGELFF. The CDR3 DNA reads as TGTGCCATCGGGGGCGAGAACACCGGGGAGCTGTTTTTT.

This chain connects TRBV7-3 to TRBJ2-1, with D possibly being TRBD2 (7 bases). The V end was cut by 7 bases, the J end by 9 bases, with 13 bases between. This CDR3 has 12 residues. The germline V gene has CDR1 SGHTA and CDR2 FQGTGA. CDR3 nucleotide sequence: TGTGCCAGCAACACGGGGGGCAGTGAGCAGTTCTTC. This encodes CASNTGGSEQFF.

The chain uses TRBV5-1 and TRBJ1-5, with 11 bases fitting TRBD1. CDR1 SGHRS and CDR2 YFSETQ come from the germline V gene. Trimming removed 3 bases from V and 1 base from J; junction bases left unmatched: 0. The CDR3 consists of 15 residues. For the CDR3, the DNA is TGCGCCAGCAGCTGGACAGGGGGCAGCAATCAGCCCCAGCATTTT. It codes for CASSWTGGSNQPQHF.